These 6 T cell receptor beta chains were all obtained from the same sample, sequenced in a study of cytomegalovirus exposure and HLA in healthy donors (dated by TCRdb to about 2017). The library was obtained by the immunoSEQ multiplex PCR assay. A mixture of 60 forward primers for TCR Vbeta segments and 13 reverse primers for TCR Jbeta segments was used in the multiplex PCR. The table comes from immuneACCESS by way of TCRdb, which keeps in-frame sequences with V and J called. Part of the clones is missing from these tables; in studies checked, under half for an unresolved V gene and the rest for unknown reasons. A total of 100,000 to 150,000 clones appear in this sample, around 85% of them only once. The top ten clones comprise about 1.8% of the sample. Material for sequencing was PBMCs. The source of these receptors is a boy between 10 and 17 years old in good health and CMV-seronegative.

The chain is built from TRBV15 and TRBJ2-7; the match to TRBD1 covers 9 bases. Germline-derived CDR1 and CDR2 are LNHNV and YYDKDF (reference sequence). The CDR3 has 15 amino acids. V shed 0 bases and J 4 bases; nucleotides not matched to a gene: 4. DNA for the CDR3: TGTGCCACCAGCAGAGAAACCGGGACAGGGTACGAGCAGTACTTC. This translates into CATSRETGTGYEQYF.

J is TRBJ2-7 and V is TRBV9; 7 nucleotides line up with TRBD1. Germline CDR1 and CDR2: SGDLS and YYNGEE. The CDR3 runs to 22 residues. With 0 bases clipped from V and 0 bases from J, the junction kept 24 bases outside the gene matches. The CDR3 loop reads CASSVGSLLTGQQTLCSYEQYF. CDR3 nucleotides: TGTGCCAGCAGCGTAGGTTCCCTCCTTACGGGACAGCAAACCTTATGCTCCTACGAGCAGTACTTC.

This rearrangement joins TRBV9 to TRBJ1-2, with D unresolved. Trimming pared 0 bases from V and 4 bases from J, leaving 13 bases between. This CDR3 region has 15 residues. From germline, CDR1 is SGDLS and CDR2 YYNGEE. CDR3 in amino acids: CASSVDGGGLYGYTF. CDR3 in DNA: TGTGCCAGCAGCGTAGATGGTGGAGGGCTCTATGGCTACACCTTC. The whole variable domain, filled in from reference TRBV9 and TRBJ1-2, reads DSGVTQTPKHLITATGQRVTLRCSPRSGDLSVYWYQQSLDQGLQFLIQYYNGEERAKGNILERFSAQQFPDLHSELNLSSLELGDSALYFCASSVDGGGLYGYTFGSGTRLTVV.

Notes on this clone: The sample has other DNA sequences that encode this CDR3 too. The chain uses TRBV6-1 and TRBJ2-7, with no clear D. CDR3 length: 12 residues. CDR1 and CDR2 from the germline V gene are MNHNS and SASEGT. V gave up 4 bases and J gave up 4 bases, with 8 bases separating them. This CDR3 is CASSVSSYEQYF. In DNA, the CDR3 is TGTGCCAGCAGTGTATCGAGTTACGAGCAGTACTTC.

This chain connects TRBV6-5 to TRBJ1-2; D is perhaps TRBD1 (5 bases). CDR1 is MNHEY, CDR2 SVGAGI, per germline. The CDR3 consists of 13 residues. V gave up 2 bases and J gave up 6 bases, with 10 bases separating them. As DNA, the CDR3 is TGTGCCAGCAGTTACGGAAAAGGGGATGGCTACACCTTC. This gives the protein CASSYGKGDGYTF.

The V call is TRBV18, the J call TRBJ1-4; the D gene is possibly TRBD1 (5 bases). V lost 3 bases and J 7 bases, leaving 18 bases between the germline ends. The CDR3 totals 16 residues. Germline V CDR1 and CDR2: KGHSH, LQKENI. This chain's CDR3 is CASSPTDNAKFEKLFF. The DNA of the CDR3 is TGTGCCAGCTCACCCACGGACAACGCTAAATTTGAAAAACTGTTTTTT. Based on the CDR3 plus reference TRBV18 and TRBJ1-4, the full variable domain is NAGVMQNPRHLVRRRGQEARLRCSPMKGHSHVYWYRQLPEEGLKFMVYLQKENIIDESGMPKERFSAEFPKEGPSILRIQQVVRGDSAAYFCASSPTDNAKFEKLFFGSGTQLSVL.